Each of the 23 T cell receptor beta chains below was sequenced from the same sample in a study of cytomegalovirus exposure and HLA in healthy donors. The PCR used 60 Vbeta and 13 Jbeta primers. Some clones are missing from TCRdb's copy, which holds only in-frame ones; the method was immunoSEQ multiplex PCR. The sample shows 84,000 or so clones, less than 80% of them seen only once. Sequencing was done on a sample of PBMCs. The receptors were gathered from a male donor in good health and CMV-seronegative.

V and J are TRBV7-2 and TRBJ2-2; perhaps TRBD2 as D (5 bases). This CDR3 has 15 amino acids. Germline V gene data show CDR1 as SGHTA and CDR2 as FQGNSA. The ends were cut back, 5 bases at V and 0 bases at J, with 10 bases in the middle. The CDR3 protein is CASSPSRANTGELFF. The CDR3 nucleotides read TGTGCCAGCAGCCCCTCGAGGGCGAACACCGGGGAGCTGTTTTTT. The entire variable domain, with the rest obtained from reference TRBV7-2 and TRBJ2-2, is as follows: GAGVSQSPSNKVTEKGKDVELRCDPISGHTALYWYRQSLGQGLEFLIYFQGNSAPDKSGLPSDRFSAERTGGSVSTLTIQRTQQEDSAVYLCASSPSRANTGELFFGEGSRLTVL.

The gene calls are TRBV25-1 and TRBJ2-1; 10 nucleotides line up with TRBD2. The J segment lost 8 bases and the V segment lost 3 bases, leaving 13 bases of the junction unmatched. Looked up from germline, CDR1 is MGHDK and CDR2 is SYGVNS. This CDR3 has 17 amino acids. CDR3 region: CASSDRLGLAGEYEQFF. The CDR3 DNA sequence: TGTGCCAGCAGTGATCGGCTTGGGCTAGCGGGAGAGTATGAGCAGTTCTTC.

As to this clone: At one end the junction does not follow the germline gene, possibly because of a read error. This chain joins TRBV7-9 and TRBJ1-4, with TRBD1 matching over 7 bases. Per germline, CDR1 SEHNR and CDR2 FQNEAQ (reference sequence). The length of the CDR3 is 14 residues. This CDR3 reads CSSSRTGGDEKLFF. In DNA form, the CDR3 reads TGTTCCAGCAGCCGGACAGGAGGAGATGAAAAACTGTTTTTT.

The chain uses TRBV5-6 and TRBJ1-3; D perhaps matches TRBD1 (6 bases). Trimming took 7 bases from V and 0 from J, leaving 14 bases between them. This CDR3 contains 15 residues. In germline, CDR1 is SGHDT, CDR2 YYEEEE. As DNA, the CDR3 is TGTGCCAGCTCCATAGACAGGCGCTCTGGAAACACCATATATTTT. It yields the protein CASSIDRRSGNTIYF.

Notes on this clone: One junction end does not reproduce the germline sequence, and a read error may be involved. The chain recombines TRBV27 with TRBJ2-7, with D tentatively TRBD1 (5 bases). Per the germline V gene, CDR1 is MNHEY and CDR2 is SMNVEV (reference sequence). The CDR3 length is 15 residues. CDR3 bases: TGTGCCAGCAGTTCACCCGACAGAAGCTCCTACGGGCAGTACTTC. Amino acids: CASSSPDRSSYGQYF.

The V call is TRBV6-4, the J call TRBJ2-6; 9 bases are a match to TRBD1. CDR3 size: 16 residues. V was pared by 3 bases and J by 0 bases, with 0 bases of the junction left unmatched. The germline gives CDR1 MRHNA, CDR2 SNTAGT. CDR3: CASSETGGSGANVLTF. The DNA for the CDR3 is TGTGCCAGCAGTGAGACAGGGGGCTCTGGGGCCAACGTCCTGACTTTC.

This rearrangement joins TRBV7-3 to TRBJ2-3; a possible D gene is TRBD2 (7 bases). Trimming shortened V by 5 bases and J by 2 bases, and 14 bases separated the two germline ends. The germline gives CDR1 SGHTA, CDR2 FQGTGA. There are 15 residues in the CDR3. CDR3 nucleotides: TGTGCCAGCAGCCCCCTGGCGGGGGCCACAGATACGCAGTATTTT. Its protein is CASSPLAGATDTQYF.

This clone showed up just once. The CDR3 DNA reads TGTGCCTGGAAGCAGGGGAGCGAGCAGTACTTC. Residues: CAWKQGSEQYF. The J gene is TRBJ2-7, the V gene TRBV30; D may be TRBD1 (6 bases). Trimming cost V 4 bases and J 6 bases, with 10 bases left between them. This CDR3 is built from 11 residues. Germline-derived CDR1 and CDR2 are GTSNPN and SVGIG (reference sequence). The variable domain in full, completed from reference TRBV30 and TRBJ2-7, reads SQTIHQWPATLVQPVGSPLSLECTVEGTSNPNLYWYRQAAGRGLQLLFYSVGIGQISSEVPQNLSASRPQDRQFILSSKKLLLSDSGFYLCAWKQGSEQYFGPGTRLTVT.

The J gene is TRBJ2-7, the V gene TRBV6-5; D is unresolved. V was trimmed by 0 bases and J by 6 bases, leaving 12 bases between them. The CDR3 covers 14 residues. Looked up from germline, CDR1 is MNHEY and CDR2 is SVGAGI. The CDR3 reads CASSYSKLKREQYF. The CDR3 DNA reads as TGTGCCAGCAGTTACTCGAAACTCAAGCGCGAGCAGTACTTC.

The chain carries TRBV7-6 and TRBJ2-7; 8 nucleotides line up with TRBD1. Germline V gives CDR1 SGHVS, CDR2 FNYEAQ. After removal of 2 bases from V and 5 bases from J, the junction contained 2 bases not matched to a gene. The CDR3 spans 13 residues. CDR3 protein: CASSLQGADEQYF. In DNA, the CDR3 is TGTGCCAGCAGCTTACAGGGGGCAGACGAGCAGTACTTC.

The V gene is TRBV9, the J gene TRBJ2-1, with 12 nucleotides matching TRBD2. From germline, CDR1 is SGDLS and CDR2 YYNGEE. With 3 bases clipped from V and 2 bases from J, the junction kept 3 bases outside the gene matches. This CDR3 contains 16 residues. The CDR3 sequence: CASSGPSGGAYNEQFF. CDR3 bases: TGTGCCAGCAGCGGCCCTAGCGGGGGGGCCTACAATGAGCAGTTCTTC.

The V and J genes are TRBV18 and TRBJ2-7; 10 nucleotides match TRBD2. CDR3 length equals 20 residues. The V gene end was trimmed by 1 base and the J gene end by 0 bases; junction bases not matched to a gene: 15. The germline V gene has CDR1 KGHSH and CDR2 LQKENI. The CDR3 DNA is TGTGCCAGCTCACCACGCATAGGAGGACTAGCGGAGTCGGACTCCTACGAGCAGTACTTC. It yields the protein CASSPRIGGLAESDSYEQYF.

The CDR3 is CASSEYIGLAGAYEQYF. CDR3 in DNA: TGTGCCAGCAGTGAATATATAGGACTAGCGGGGGCCTACGAGCAGTACTTC. The V call is TRBV6-1, the J call TRBJ2-7; 13 nucleotides align to TRBD2. The germline V gene has CDR1 MNHNS and CDR2 SASEGT. V gave up 2 bases and J gave up 2 bases; unmatched junction bases: 6. This CDR3 is 17 amino acids long.

The chain carries TRBV2 and TRBJ1-4; possible D gene TRBD1, 5 bases. The CDR3 loop spans 14 amino acids. Germline CDR1 and CDR2: SNHLY and FYNNEI. V lost 2 bases, J lost 4 bases, and 8 bases lay in between. CDR3 coding DNA: TGTGCCAGCAGTGAACAGGGTCTTAATGAAAAACTGTTTTTT. Translation gives CASSEQGLNEKLFF.

This rearrangement joins TRBV7-3 to TRBJ1-1, with 11 bases fitting TRBD1. Trimming removed 5 bases from V and 4 bases from J; junction bases left unmatched: 12. CDR1 and CDR2 (germline): SGHTA, FQGTGA. There are 17 residues in the CDR3. This CDR3 reads CASSPRGTGGRGTEAFF. The DNA of the CDR3 is TGTGCCAGCAGCCCTAGGGGGACAGGGGGGAGAGGCACTGAAGCTTTCTTT.

This clone was counted a single time. This sequence joins TRBV10-3 and TRBJ2-3, with 9 bases matching TRBD1. The germline gives CDR1 ENHRY, CDR2 SYGVKD. J lost 2 bases, V lost 9 bases, and 6 bases had no gene match. This CDR3 contains 14 residues. CDR3 sequence reads: CAMGTGLNTDTQYF. The CDR3 DNA reads as TGTGCCATGGGGACAGGGCTAAACACAGATACGCAGTATTTT.

The J gene is TRBJ1-4, the V gene TRBV5-1; no definite D call. Per the germline V gene, CDR1 is SGHRS and CDR2 is YFSETQ. This CDR3 is built from 16 residues. V was pared by 0 bases and J by 5 bases, with 14 bases between. Written as DNA, the CDR3 is TGCGCCAGCAGCTTGGCCCCTCCAGGTTCCAATGAAAAACTGTTTTTT. Translating it yields CASSLAPPGSNEKLFF.

This chain uses TRBV6-5 with TRBJ1-5, with no clear D. Germline V gene data show CDR1 as MNHEY and CDR2 as SVGAGI. The CDR3 totals 13 residues. Trimming removed 7 bases from V and 7 bases from J, with 14 bases in between. Here the CDR3 DNA reads TGTGCCAGCACCCTAACCGAGGGCCAGCCCCAGCATTTT. This sequence encodes CASTLTEGQPQHF.

The CDR3 region has the DNA TGTGCCAGCAAGAGAGGGGGCTACGAGCAGTACTTC. Residues: CASKRGGYEQYF. J is TRBJ2-5 and V is TRBV27, with a weak D call TRBD1 (6 bases). Matching the DNA end better, TRBJ2-7 makes the J call doubtful. CDR3 size: 12 residues. Germline V gene sequence: CDR1 MNHEY, CDR2 SMNVEV (reference sequence).

The chain couples TRBV27 to TRBJ2-1; no reliable D call. Germline V gives CDR1 MNHEY, CDR2 SMNVEV (reference sequence). The germline V and J ends were trimmed by 3 bases and 6 bases, with 15 bases remaining between them. The CDR3 runs to 15 residues. For the CDR3, the DNA is TGTGCCAGCAGTTTTCCTCAGTTGGGCCTCAATGAGCAGTTCTTC. This sequence encodes CASSFPQLGLNEQFF.

This clone was detected a few times. The chain links TRBV5-4 to TRBJ2-3; 9 bases align to TRBD2. V dropped 1 base and J dropped 1; count of bases not matched to a gene: 1. The CDR3 totals 15 residues. In germline, CDR1 is SGHNT, CDR2 YYREEE (reference sequence). The CDR3 sequence is CASSLLAGGTDTQYF. The DNA of the CDR3 is TGTGCCAGCAGCTTGTTAGCGGGGGGCACAGATACGCAGTATTTT.

This clone was picked up a small number of times. The rearrangement uses TRBV5-1 and TRBJ2-7; D may be TRBD2 (6 bases). V was pared by 0 bases and J by 0 bases, with 10 bases between. Germline V gives CDR1 SGHRS, CDR2 YFSETQ. The CDR3 extends over 15 amino acids. In DNA form, the CDR3 reads TGCGCCAGCAGCTTGGACGGGGGACCCTCCTACGAGCAGTACTTC. As protein: CASSLDGGPSYEQYF.

The chain employs TRBV6-1 and TRBJ1-1; no definite D call. The CDR3 spans 17 residues. V lost 0 bases to trimming and J lost 0 bases, with 14 bases between them. Germline assignment: CDR1 MNHNS and CDR2 SASEGT. CDR3 DNA sequence: TGTGCCAGCAGTGAAGCGCGAAGCCCTACCATGAACACTGAAGCTTTCTTT. This gives the protein CASSEARSPTMNTEAFF.